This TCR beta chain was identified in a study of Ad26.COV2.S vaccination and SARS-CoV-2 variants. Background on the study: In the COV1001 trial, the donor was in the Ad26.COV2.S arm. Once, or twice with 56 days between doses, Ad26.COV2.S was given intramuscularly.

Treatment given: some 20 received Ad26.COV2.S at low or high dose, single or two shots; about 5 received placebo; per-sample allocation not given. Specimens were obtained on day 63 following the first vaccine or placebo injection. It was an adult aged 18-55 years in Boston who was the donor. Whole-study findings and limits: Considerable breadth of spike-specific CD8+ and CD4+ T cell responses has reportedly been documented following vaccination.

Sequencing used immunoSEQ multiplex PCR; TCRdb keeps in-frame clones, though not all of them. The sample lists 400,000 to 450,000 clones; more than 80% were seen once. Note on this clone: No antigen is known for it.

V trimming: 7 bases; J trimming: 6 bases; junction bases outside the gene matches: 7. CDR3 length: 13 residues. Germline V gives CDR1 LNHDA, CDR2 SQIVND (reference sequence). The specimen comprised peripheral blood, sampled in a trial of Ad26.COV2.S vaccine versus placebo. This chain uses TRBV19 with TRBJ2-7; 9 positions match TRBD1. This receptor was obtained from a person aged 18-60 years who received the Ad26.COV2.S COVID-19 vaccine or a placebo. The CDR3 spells CASTGTGFGEQYF. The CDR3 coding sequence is TGTGCCAGTACCGGGACAGGGTTTGGCGAGCAGTACTTC.